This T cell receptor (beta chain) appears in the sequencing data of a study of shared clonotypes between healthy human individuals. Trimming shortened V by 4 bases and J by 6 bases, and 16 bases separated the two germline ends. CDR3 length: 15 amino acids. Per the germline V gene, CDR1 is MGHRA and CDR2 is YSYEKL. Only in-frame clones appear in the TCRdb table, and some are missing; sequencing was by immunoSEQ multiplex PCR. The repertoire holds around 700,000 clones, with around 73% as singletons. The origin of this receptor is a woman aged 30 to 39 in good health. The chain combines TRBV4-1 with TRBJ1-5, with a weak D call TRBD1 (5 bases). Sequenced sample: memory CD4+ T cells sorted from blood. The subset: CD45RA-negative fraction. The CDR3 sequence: CASSLGTNGPQPQHF. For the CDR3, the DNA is TGCGCCAGCAGCCTCGGGACTAACGGTCCTCAGCCCCAGCATTTT.